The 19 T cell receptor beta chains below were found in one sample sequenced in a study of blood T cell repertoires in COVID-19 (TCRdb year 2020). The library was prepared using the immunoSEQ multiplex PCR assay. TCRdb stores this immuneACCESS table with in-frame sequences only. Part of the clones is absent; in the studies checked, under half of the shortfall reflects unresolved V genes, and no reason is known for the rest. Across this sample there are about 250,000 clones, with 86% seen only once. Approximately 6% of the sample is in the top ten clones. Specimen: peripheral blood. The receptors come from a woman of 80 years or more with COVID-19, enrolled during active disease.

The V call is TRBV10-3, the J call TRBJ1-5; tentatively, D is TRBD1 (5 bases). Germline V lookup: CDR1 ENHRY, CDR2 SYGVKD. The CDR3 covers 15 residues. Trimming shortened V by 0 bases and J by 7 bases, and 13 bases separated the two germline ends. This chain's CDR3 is CAISESGRWGQPQHF. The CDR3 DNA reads TGTGCCATCAGTGAGTCCGGGAGGTGGGGGCAGCCCCAGCATTTT.

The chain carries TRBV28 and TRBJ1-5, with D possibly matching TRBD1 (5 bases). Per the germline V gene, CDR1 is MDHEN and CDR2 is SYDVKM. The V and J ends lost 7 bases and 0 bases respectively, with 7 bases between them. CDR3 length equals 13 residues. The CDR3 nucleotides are TGTGCCAGCAAACAGGTTAGCAATCAGCCCCAGCATTTT. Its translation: CASKQVSNQPQHF.

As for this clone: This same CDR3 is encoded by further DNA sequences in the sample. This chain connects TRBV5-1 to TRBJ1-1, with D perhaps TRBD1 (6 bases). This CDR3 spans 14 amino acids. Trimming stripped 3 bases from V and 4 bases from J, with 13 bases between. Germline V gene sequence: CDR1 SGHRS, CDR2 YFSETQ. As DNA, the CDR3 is TGCGCCAGCAGCTCACAGGGAGAGAGCACTGAAGCTTTCTTT. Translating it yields CASSSQGESTEAFF.

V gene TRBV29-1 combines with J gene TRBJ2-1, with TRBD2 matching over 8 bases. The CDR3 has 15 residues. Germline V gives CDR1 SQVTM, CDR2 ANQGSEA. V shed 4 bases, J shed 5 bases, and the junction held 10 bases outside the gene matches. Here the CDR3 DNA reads TGCAGCGTTGCCGTTTTCGGCGGGGGGAACAATGAGCAGTTCTTC. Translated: CSVAVFGGGNNEQFF.

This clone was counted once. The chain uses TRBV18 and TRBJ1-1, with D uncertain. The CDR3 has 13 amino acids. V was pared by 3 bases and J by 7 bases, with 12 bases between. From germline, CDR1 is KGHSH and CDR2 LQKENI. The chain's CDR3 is CASSPRQRYEAFF. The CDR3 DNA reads TGTGCCAGCTCACCGCGGCAACGATATGAAGCTTTCTTT. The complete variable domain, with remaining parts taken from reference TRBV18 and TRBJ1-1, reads NAGVMQNPRHLVRRRGQEARLRCSPMKGHSHVYWYRQLPEEGLKFMVYLQKENIIDESGMPKERFSAEFPKEGPSILRIQQVVRGDSAAYFCASSPRQRYEAFFGQGTRLTVV.

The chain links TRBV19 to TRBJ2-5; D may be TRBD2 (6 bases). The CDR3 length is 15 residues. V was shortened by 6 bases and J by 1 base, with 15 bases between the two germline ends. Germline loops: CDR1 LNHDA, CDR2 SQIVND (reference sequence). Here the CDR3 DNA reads TGTGCCAGTAGCCTGGGGGGAGGTTTCCAAGAGACCCAGTACTTC. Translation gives CASSLGGGFQETQYF. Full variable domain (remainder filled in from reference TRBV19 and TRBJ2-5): DGGITQSPKYLFRKEGQNVTLSCEQNLNHDAMYWYRQDPGQGLRLIYYSQIVNDFQKGDIAEGYSVSREKKESFPLTVTSAQKNPTAFYLCASSLGGGFQETQYFGPGTRLLVL.

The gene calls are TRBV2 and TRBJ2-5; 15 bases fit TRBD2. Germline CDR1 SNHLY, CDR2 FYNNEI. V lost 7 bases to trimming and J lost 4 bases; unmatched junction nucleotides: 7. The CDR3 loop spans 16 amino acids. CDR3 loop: CASTERTSGGGETQYF. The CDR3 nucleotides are TGTGCCAGCACCGAAAGGACTAGCGGGGGGGGAGAGACCCAGTACTTC.

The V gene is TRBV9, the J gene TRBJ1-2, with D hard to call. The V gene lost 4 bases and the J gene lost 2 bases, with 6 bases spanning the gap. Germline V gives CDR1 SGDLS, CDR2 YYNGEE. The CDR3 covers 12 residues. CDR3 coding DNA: TGTGCCAGCAGCCCGGGAAACTATGGCTACACCTTC. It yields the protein CASSPGNYGYTF.

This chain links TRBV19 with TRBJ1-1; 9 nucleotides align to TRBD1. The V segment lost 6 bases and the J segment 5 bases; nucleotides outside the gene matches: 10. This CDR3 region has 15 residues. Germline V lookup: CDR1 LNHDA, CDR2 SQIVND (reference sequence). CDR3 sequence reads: CASRTGGEVGTEAFF. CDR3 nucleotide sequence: TGTGCCAGTAGAACAGGGGGCGAGGTAGGGACTGAAGCTTTCTTT. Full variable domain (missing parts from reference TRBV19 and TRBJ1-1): DGGITQSPKYLFRKEGQNVTLSCEQNLNHDAMYWYRQDPGQGLRLIYYSQIVNDFQKGDIAEGYSVSREKKESFPLTVTSAQKNPTAFYLCASRTGGEVGTEAFFGQGTRLTVV.

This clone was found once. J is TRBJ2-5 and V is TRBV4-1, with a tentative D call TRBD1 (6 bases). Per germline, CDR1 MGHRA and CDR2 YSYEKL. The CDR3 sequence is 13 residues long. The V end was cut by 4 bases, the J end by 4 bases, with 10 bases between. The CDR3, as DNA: TGCGCCAGCAGCCGGACGACAGGAGAGACCCAGTACTTC. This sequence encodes CASSRTTGETQYF.

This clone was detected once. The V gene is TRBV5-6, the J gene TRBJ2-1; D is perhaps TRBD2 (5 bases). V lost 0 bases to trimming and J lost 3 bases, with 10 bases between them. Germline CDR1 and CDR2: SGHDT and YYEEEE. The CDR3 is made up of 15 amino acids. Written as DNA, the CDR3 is TGTGCCAGCAGCTTGGGGGAGATAAACTACAATGAGCAGTTCTTC. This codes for CASSLGEINYNEQFF.

The CDR3 sequence is CASSSYSKETQYF. As DNA, the CDR3 is TGCGCCAGCAGCTCCTACTCGAAAGAGACCCAGTACTTC. The chain combines TRBV5-1 with TRBJ2-5, with no clear D. The length of the CDR3 is 13 residues. V lost 3 bases and J 3 bases, leaving 9 bases between the germline ends. Germline CDR1 reads SGHRS; CDR2 reads YFSETQ.

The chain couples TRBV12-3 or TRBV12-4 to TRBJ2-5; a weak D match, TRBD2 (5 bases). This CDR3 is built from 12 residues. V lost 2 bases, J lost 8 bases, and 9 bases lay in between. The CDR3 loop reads CASSLNRGTQYF. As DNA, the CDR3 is TGTGCCAGCAGTTTAAACCGGGGAACCCAGTACTTC.

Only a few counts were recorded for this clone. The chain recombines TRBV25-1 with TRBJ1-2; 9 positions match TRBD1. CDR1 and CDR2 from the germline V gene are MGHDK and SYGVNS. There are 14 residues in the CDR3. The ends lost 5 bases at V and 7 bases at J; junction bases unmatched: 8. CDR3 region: CASSKSTGGSGYTF. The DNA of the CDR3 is TGTGCCAGCAGTAAGTCGACAGGGGGAAGTGGCTACACCTTC.

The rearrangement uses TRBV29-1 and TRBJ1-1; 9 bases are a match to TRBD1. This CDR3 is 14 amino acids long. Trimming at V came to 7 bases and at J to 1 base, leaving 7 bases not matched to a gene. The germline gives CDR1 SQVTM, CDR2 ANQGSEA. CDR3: CSGGQGITNTEAFF. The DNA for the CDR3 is TGCAGCGGGGGACAGGGAATTACGAACACTGAAGCTTTCTTT. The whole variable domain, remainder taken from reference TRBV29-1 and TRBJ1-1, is SAVISQKPSRDICQRGTSLTIQCQVDSQVTMMFWYRQQPGQSLTLIATANQGSEATYESGFVIDKFPISRPNLTFSTLTVSNMSPEDSSIYLCSGGQGITNTEAFFGQGTRLTVV.

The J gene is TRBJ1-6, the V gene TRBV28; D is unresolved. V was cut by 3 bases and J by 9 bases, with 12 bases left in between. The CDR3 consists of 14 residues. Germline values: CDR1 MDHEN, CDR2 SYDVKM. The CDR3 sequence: CASSFGGFRSPLHF. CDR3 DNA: TGTGCCAGCAGTTTCGGCGGATTTCGTTCACCCCTCCACTTT.

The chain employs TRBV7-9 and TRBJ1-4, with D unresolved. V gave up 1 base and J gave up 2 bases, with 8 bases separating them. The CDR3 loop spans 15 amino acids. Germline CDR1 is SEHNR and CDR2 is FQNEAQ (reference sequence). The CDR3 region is CASSLGTVTNEKLFF. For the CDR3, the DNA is TGTGCCAGCAGCTTAGGAACAGTGACTAATGAAAAACTGTTTTTT.

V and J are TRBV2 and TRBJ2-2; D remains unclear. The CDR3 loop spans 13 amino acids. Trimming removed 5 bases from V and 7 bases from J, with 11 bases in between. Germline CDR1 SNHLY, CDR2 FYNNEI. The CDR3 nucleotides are TGTGCCAGCAGTCCTCTTAGTATCGGGGAGCTGTTTTTT. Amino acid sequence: CASSPLSIGELFF.

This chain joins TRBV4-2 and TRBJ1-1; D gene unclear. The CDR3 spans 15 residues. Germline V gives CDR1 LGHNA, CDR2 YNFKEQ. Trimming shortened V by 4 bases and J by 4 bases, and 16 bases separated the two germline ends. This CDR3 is CASSRPNMGGTEAFF. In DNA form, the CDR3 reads TGTGCCAGCAGCCGCCCCAACATGGGAGGCACTGAAGCTTTCTTT.